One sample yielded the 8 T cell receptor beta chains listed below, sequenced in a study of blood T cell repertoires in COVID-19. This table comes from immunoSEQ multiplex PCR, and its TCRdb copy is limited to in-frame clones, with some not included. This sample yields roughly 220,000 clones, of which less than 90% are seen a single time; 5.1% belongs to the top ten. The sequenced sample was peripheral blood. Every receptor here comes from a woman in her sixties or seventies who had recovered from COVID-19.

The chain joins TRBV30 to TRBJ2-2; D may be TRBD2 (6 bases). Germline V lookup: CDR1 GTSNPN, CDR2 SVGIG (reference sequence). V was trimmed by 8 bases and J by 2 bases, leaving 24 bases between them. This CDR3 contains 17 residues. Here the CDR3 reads CARNQDYQVSNTGELFF. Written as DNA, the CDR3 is TGTGCCAGGAATCAGGACTACCAAGTTTCTAACACCGGGGAGCTGTTTTTT.

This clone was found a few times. Here the CDR3 reads CASSPDRISGELFF. CDR3 in DNA: TGTGCCAGCAGCCCCGACAGAATAAGCGGGGAGCTGTTTTTT. The chain combines TRBV6-4 with TRBJ2-2, with D possibly TRBD1 on 5 matching bases. Germline V gives CDR1 MRHNA, CDR2 SNTAGT. V lost 6 bases to trimming and J lost 7 bases, with 15 bases between them. The CDR3 sequence is 14 residues long.

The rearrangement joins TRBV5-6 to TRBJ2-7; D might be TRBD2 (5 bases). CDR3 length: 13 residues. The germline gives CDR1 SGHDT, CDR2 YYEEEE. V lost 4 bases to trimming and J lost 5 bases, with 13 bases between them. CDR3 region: CASSPGVGNEQYF. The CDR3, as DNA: TGTGCCAGCAGCCCCGGGGTGGGTAACGAGCAGTACTTC. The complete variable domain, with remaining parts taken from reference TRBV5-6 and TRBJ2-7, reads DAGVTQSPTHLIKTRGQQVTLRCSPKSGHDTVSWYQQALGQGPQFIFQYYEEEERQRGNFPDRFSGHQFPNYSSELNVNALLLGDSALYLCASSPGVGNEQYFGPGTRLTVT.

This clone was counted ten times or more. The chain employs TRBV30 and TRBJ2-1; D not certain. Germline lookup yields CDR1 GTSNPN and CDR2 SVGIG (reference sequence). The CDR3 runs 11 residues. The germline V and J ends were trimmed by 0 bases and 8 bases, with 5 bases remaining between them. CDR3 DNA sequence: TGTGCCTGGAGTGTATCTTATGAGCAGTTCTTC. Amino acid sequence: CAWSVSYEQFF.

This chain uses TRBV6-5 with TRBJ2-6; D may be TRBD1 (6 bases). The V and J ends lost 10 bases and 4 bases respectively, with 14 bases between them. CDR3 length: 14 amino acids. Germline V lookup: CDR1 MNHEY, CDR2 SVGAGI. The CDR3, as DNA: TGTGCCACCGATACAGGGTCCGGGGCCAACGTCCTGACTTTC. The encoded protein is CATDTGSGANVLTF.

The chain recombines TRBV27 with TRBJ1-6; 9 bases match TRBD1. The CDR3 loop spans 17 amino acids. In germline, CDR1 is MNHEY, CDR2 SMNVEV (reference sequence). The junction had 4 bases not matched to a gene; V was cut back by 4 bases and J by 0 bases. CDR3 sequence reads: CASSSRDRASYNSPLHF. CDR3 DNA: TGTGCCAGCAGTTCCCGGGACAGGGCCTCCTATAATTCACCCCTCCACTTT.

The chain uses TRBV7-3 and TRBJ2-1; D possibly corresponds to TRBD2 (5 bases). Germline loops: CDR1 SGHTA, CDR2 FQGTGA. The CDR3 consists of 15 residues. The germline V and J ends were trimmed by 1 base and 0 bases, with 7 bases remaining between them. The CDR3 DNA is TGTGCCAGCAGCTTAAGGGAGAGCTCCTACAATGAGCAGTTCTTC. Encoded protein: CASSLRESSYNEQFF.

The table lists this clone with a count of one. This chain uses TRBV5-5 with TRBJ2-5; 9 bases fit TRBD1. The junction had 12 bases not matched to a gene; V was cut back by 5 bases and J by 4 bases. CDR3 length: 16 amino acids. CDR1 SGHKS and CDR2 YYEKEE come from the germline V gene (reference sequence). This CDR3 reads CASSDPKQGALETQYF. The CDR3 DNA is TGTGCCAGCAGTGATCCTAAACAGGGGGCTTTAGAGACCCAGTACTTC.